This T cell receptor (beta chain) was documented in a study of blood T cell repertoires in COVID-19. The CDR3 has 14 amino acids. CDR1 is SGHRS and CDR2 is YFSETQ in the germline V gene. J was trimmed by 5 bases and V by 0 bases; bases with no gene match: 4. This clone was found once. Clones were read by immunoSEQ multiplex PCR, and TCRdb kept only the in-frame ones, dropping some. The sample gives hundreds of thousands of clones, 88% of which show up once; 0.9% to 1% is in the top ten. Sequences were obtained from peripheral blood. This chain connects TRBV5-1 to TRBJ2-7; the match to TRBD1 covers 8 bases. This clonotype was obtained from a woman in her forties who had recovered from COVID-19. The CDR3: CASSLGGQGNEQYF. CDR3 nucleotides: TGCGCCAGCAGCTTGGGCGGACAGGGAAACGAGCAGTACTTC.